These 18 T cell receptor beta chains were all obtained from the same sample, sequenced in a study of STAT5B mutations in CD4+ large granular lymphocyte leukemia. This table comes from immunoSEQ multiplex PCR, and its TCRdb copy is limited to in-frame clones, with some not included. The sample lists around 26,000 clones; about 70% were seen once. The source material was CD4+ T cells from blood buffy coats. Receptor source: a human donor in good health.

The chain employs TRBV9 and TRBJ2-2; the match to TRBD1 covers 8 bases. The V segment lost 5 bases and the J segment 4 bases; nucleotides outside the gene matches: 7. The CDR3 sequence is 15 residues long. Germline CDR1 is SGDLS and CDR2 is YYNGEE. DNA for the CDR3: TGTGCCAGCAGACCCGACAGGGGTCCCACCGGGGAGCTGTTTTTT. Its protein is CASRPDRGPTGELFF. Combining the CDR3 with reference TRBV9 and TRBJ2-2 gives the whole variable domain DSGVTQTPKHLITATGQRVTLRCSPRSGDLSVYWYQQSLDQGLQFLIQYYNGEERAKGNILERFSAQQFPDLHSELNLSSLELGDSALYFCASRPDRGPTGELFFGEGSRLTVL.

J is TRBJ1-1 and V is TRBV7-9; D remains ambiguous. In germline, CDR1 is SEHNR, CDR2 FQNEAQ (reference sequence). There are 13 residues in the CDR3. The ends were cut back, 4 bases at V and 1 base at J, with 7 bases in the middle. The CDR3 region is CASSSLGNTEAFF. In nucleotides, the CDR3 is TGTGCCAGCAGCTCCCTGGGGAACACTGAAGCTTTCTTT. Drawing the rest from reference TRBV7-9 and TRBJ1-1, the complete variable domain is DTGVSQNPRHKITKRGQNVTFRCDPISEHNRLYWYRQTLGQGPEFLTYFQNEAQLEKSRLLSDRFSAERPKGSFSTLEIQRTEQGDSAMYLCASSSLGNTEAFFGQGTRLTVV.

By share, this clone ranks as medium-sized. The genes are TRBV4-2 and TRBJ2-7; TRBD1 matches 10 bases. The V gene end was trimmed by 4 bases and the J gene end by 3 bases; junction bases not matched to a gene: 9. The CDR3 runs 16 residues. The germline V gene has CDR1 LGHNA and CDR2 YNFKEQ. Here the CDR3 DNA reads TGTGCCAGCAGCCGGGGACAGGGGACCCCTGACTACGAGCAGTACTTC. Protein: CASSRGQGTPDYEQYF.

This clone was counted a few times. In nucleotides, the CDR3 is TGTGCCAGCAGCATGCGGTCGGACTATGGCTACACCTTC. Its protein is CASSMRSDYGYTF. The chain carries TRBV7-9 and TRBJ1-2; unclear D gene. V shed 5 bases and J shed 3 bases, with 10 bases lying between them. The CDR3 loop spans 13 amino acids. The germline V gene encodes CDR1 SEHNR and CDR2 FQNEAQ (reference sequence).

This clone was picked up a small number of times. The V gene is TRBV28, the J gene TRBJ2-1; the D call may be TRBD1 or TRBD2 (6 bases each). Trimming took off 8 bases at V and 6 bases at J, with 11 bases between the two ends. The germline CDR1 and CDR2 sequences are MDHEN and SYDVKM. The CDR3 is made up of 12 amino acids. The CDR3: CASGGLLNEQFF. CDR3 in DNA: TGTGCCAGCGGGGGGCTTCTCAATGAGCAGTTCTTC.

This clone has a single count. The rearrangement joins TRBV4-3 to TRBJ1-2; TRBD1 matches at 7 bases. This CDR3 is 16 amino acids long. The germline gives CDR1 LGHNA, CDR2 YSLEER. Unmatched junction bases numbered 10, after V lost 2 bases and J lost 4 bases. CDR3 sequence (DNA): TGCGCCAGCAGCCAACAAACCAGACAGGGTTTCTATGGCTACACCTTC. It translates to CASSQQTRQGFYGYTF.

The chain carries TRBV28 and TRBJ2-5; the match to TRBD1 covers 12 bases. TRBJ2-7 explains the end of the DNA better; the J call may be wrong. In germline, CDR1 is MDHEN, CDR2 SYDVKM. The CDR3 length is 16 residues. The CDR3 loop is CASRTTGTGGLYEQYF. DNA of the CDR3: TGTGCCAGCAGGACAACCGGGACAGGGGGCTTGTACGAGCAGTACTTC.

The chain carries TRBV6-5 and TRBJ2-5; tentatively, D is TRBD1 or TRBD2 (6 bases each). The CDR3 runs to 12 residues. Trimming took 10 bases from V and 4 from J, leaving 13 bases between them. Germline V lookup: CDR1 MNHEY, CDR2 SVGAGI. The CDR3 DNA reads TGTGCCACAAGGAGGGGGGTAGAGACCCAGTACTTC. This translates into CATRRGVETQYF.

The rearrangement uses TRBV9 and TRBJ1-5, with D perhaps matching TRBD1 (6 bases). Trimming cost V 4 bases and J 6 bases, with 17 bases left between them. The CDR3 has 15 residues. Germline CDR1 is SGDLS and CDR2 is YYNGEE. The CDR3 loop reads CASSPDSSGIQPQHF. CDR3 nucleotide sequence: TGTGCCAGCAGCCCGGACAGTAGTGGAATTCAGCCCCAGCATTTT.

The chain has TRBV6-1 and TRBJ2-1; a weak D match, TRBD1 (5 bases). V was pared by 1 base and J by 0 bases, with 7 bases between. CDR3 length: 15 residues. Germline CDR1 reads MNHNS; CDR2 reads SASEGT. The CDR3 spells CASSEGRGSYNEQFF. CDR3 coding DNA: TGTGCCAGCAGTGAAGGAAGGGGCTCCTACAATGAGCAGTTCTTC.

V usage is TRBV2 and J usage is TRBJ2-3, with D perhaps matching TRBD2 (7 bases). Trimming took off 2 bases at V and 0 bases at J, with 12 bases between the two ends. The germline V gene encodes CDR1 SNHLY and CDR2 FYNNEI. The CDR3 has 16 amino acids. CDR3 residues: CASSELGGLSTDTQYF. The CDR3 coding sequence is TGTGCCAGCAGTGAATTGGGGGGGCTGAGCACAGATACGCAGTATTTT.

This chain uses TRBV27 with TRBJ1-2; maybe TRBD1 (6 bases). Germline-derived CDR1 and CDR2 are MNHEY and SMNVEV (reference sequence). This CDR3 has 15 residues. V lost 7 bases to trimming and J lost 3 bases, with 18 bases between them. Written as DNA, the CDR3 is TGTGCCAGCAAACCGTCGGACAGCCTCGACTATGGCTACACCTTC. It codes for CASKPSDSLDYGYTF.

The chain couples TRBV6-6 to TRBJ2-5; weak D call: TRBD2 (6 bases). V dropped 5 bases and J dropped 4 bases, with 11 bases sitting between them. This CDR3 has 13 amino acids. The germline V gene has CDR1 MNHNY and CDR2 SVGAGI (reference sequence). The CDR3 sequence is CASSQEGRETQYF. The CDR3 DNA sequence: TGTGCCAGCAGTCAGGAGGGACGAGAGACCCAGTACTTC.

This clone has a handful of counts. This sequence joins TRBV5-1 and TRBJ2-7; no clear D gene. Germline loops: CDR1 SGHRS, CDR2 YFSETQ. The CDR3 is 14 amino acids. V was shortened by 0 bases and J by 5 bases, with 12 bases between the two germline ends. CDR3 sequence reads: CASSLGPASDEQYV. The CDR3 region has the DNA TGCGCCAGCAGCTTGGGGCCGGCCTCAGACGAGCAGTACGTC.

The J gene is TRBJ1-3, the V gene TRBV19; possible D gene TRBD1, 6 bases. Germline assignment: CDR1 LNHDA and CDR2 SQIVND (reference sequence). V shed 5 bases and J shed 1 base, with 18 bases lying between them. This CDR3 is built from 17 residues. CDR3 protein: CASSPVAGANSGNTIYF. The CDR3 coding sequence is TGTGCCAGTAGTCCGGTCGCGGGGGCGAATTCTGGAAACACCATATATTTT.

V gene TRBV7-2 combines with J gene TRBJ2-3; D possibly corresponds to TRBD2 (6 bases). The CDR3 is made up of 13 amino acids. With 5 bases removed from V and 3 bases from J, the gap between germline ends came to 9 bases. Germline V gives CDR1 SGHTA, CDR2 FQGNSA. The CDR3 protein is CASSIGGTDTQYF. The CDR3 DNA sequence: TGTGCCAGCAGCATCGGGGGAACAGATACGCAGTATTTT.

The rearrangement joins TRBV7-8 to TRBJ1-5; D is perhaps TRBD1 (5 bases). There are 13 residues in the CDR3. Between the trimmed V and J ends, which lost 5 bases and 3 bases, there was a span of 8 bases. Germline assignment: CDR1 SGHVS and CDR2 FQNEAQ. Here the CDR3 DNA reads TGTGCCAGCAGCCGACAGTACAATCAGCCCCAGCATTTT. Residues: CASSRQYNQPQHF.

The rearrangement joins TRBV4-3 to TRBJ2-2, with a tentative D call TRBD2 (6 bases). Between the trimmed V and J ends, which lost 0 bases and 3 bases, there was a span of 11 bases. The CDR3 runs to 16 residues. Germline V gene sequence: CDR1 LGHNA, CDR2 YSLEER. The CDR3 DNA reads TGCGCCAGCAGCCAAGAGGGGGGTGTTTACACCGGGGAGCTGTTTTTT. Translated, it gives CASSQEGGVYTGELFF.